This TCR beta chain was identified during a study of T-cell memory formation after mild COVID-19. Per the germline V gene, CDR1 is LGHDT and CDR2 is YNNKEL (reference sequence). The CDR3 loop spans 15 amino acids. This clonotype was seen more than once but under ten times. Antigen unknown. Compared with germline, one end of the junction differs, possibly owing to a read error. TCR alpha and TCR beta cDNA libraries carrying sample barcodes and UMIs were produced by 5'RACE using constant-segment primers. TCRdb reprocessed the 5' RACE reads with MiXCR, giving one entry per CDR3 protein. The table records 120,000 to 150,000 distinct CDR3 sequences, roughly 6.3% of them present only once. Study results and limitations: Mainly CM and EM harbored the contracting CD4+ clones; mainly EMRA harbored the CD8+ ones. Among clones contracting day 15 to 85, CD4/CD8 was balanced, whereas later expanders leaned CD4+.

The chain joins TRBV3-1 to TRBJ1-1; TRBD1 matches 9 bases. The sample taken for sequencing was PBMCs or a T cell subset sorted from them (not recorded which). The sequence was obtained from an adult woman who had mild COVID-19 (a few samples of this study predate the infection). Cell type and time point are not known. The CDR3 loop reads CASGHRGRTNTEAFF. Written as DNA, the CDR3 is TGTGCCAGCGGCCACAGGGGGCGGACGAACACTGAAGCTTTCTTT.